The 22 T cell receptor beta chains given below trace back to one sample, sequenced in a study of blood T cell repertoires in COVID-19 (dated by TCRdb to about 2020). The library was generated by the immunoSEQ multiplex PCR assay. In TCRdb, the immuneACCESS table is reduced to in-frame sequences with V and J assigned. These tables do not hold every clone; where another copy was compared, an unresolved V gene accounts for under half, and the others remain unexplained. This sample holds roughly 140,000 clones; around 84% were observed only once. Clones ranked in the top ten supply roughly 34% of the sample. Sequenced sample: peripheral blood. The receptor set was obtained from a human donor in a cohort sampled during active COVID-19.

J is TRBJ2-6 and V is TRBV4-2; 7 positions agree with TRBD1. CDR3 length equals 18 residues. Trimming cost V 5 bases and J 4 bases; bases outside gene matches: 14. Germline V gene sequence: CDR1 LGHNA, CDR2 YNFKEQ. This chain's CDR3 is CASSTSVDRAIGANVLTF. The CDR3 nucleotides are TGTGCCAGCAGCACGTCTGTTGACAGGGCAATCGGGGCCAACGTCCTGACTTTC.

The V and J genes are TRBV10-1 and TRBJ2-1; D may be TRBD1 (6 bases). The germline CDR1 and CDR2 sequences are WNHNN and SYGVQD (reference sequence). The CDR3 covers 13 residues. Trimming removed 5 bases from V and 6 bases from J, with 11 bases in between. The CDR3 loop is CASSLTGSNEQFF. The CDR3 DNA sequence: TGCGCCAGCAGTTTGACAGGCTCCAATGAGCAGTTCTTC.

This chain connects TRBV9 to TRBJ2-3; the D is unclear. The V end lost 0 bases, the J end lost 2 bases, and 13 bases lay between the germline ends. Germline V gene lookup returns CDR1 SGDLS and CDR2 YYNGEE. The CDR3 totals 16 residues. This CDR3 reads CASSVEGWANTDTQYF. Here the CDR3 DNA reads TGTGCCAGCAGCGTAGAAGGTTGGGCCAACACAGATACGCAGTATTTT.

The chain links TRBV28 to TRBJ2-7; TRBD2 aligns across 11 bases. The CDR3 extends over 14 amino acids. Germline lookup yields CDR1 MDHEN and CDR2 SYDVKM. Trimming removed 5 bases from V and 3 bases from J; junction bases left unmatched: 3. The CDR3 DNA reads TGTGCCAGCAGTCTAGCGGGGGGAGGCTACGAGCAGTACTTC. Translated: CASSLAGGGYEQYF.

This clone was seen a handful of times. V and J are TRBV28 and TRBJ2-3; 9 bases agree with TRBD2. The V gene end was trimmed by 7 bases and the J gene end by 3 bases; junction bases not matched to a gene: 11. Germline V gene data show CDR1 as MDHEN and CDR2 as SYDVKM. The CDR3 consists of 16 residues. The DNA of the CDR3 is TGTGCCAGCATCTCAGGGGGACTAGCCGGTACAGATACGCAGTATTTT. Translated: CASISGGLAGTDTQYF.

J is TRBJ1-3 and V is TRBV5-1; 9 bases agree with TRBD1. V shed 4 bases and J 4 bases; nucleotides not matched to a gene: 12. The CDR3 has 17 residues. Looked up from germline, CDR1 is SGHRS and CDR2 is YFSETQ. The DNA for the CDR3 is TGCGCCAGCAGCAAGGACAGGGGTAACTTGCGCGGAAACACCATATATTTT. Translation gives CASSKDRGNLRGNTIYF.

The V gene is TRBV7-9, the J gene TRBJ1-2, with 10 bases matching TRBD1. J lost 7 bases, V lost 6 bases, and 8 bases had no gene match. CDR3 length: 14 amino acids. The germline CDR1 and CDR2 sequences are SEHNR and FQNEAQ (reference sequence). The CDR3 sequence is CASRHGTGVAGYTF. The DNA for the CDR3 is TGTGCCAGCAGGCACGGGACAGGGGTAGCTGGCTACACCTTC.

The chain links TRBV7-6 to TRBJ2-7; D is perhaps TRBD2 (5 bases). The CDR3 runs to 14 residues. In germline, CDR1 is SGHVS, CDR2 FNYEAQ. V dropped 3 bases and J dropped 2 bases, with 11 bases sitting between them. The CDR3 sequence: CASSFGESPYEQYF. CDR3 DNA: TGTGCCAGCAGCTTCGGGGAGAGCCCCTACGAGCAGTACTTC.

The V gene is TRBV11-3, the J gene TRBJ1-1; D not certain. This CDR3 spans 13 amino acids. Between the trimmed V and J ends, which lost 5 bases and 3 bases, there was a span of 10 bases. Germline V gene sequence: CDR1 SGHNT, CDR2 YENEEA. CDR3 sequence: CASSHARDTEAFF. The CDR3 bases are TGTGCCAGCAGCCATGCCCGGGACACTGAAGCTTTCTTT.

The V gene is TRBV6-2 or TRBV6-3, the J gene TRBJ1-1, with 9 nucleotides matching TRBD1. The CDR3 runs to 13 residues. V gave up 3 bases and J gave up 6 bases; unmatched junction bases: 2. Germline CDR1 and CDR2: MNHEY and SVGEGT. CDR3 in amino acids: CASSYRQGAEAFF. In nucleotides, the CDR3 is TGTGCCAGCAGTTATCGACAGGGGGCTGAAGCTTTCTTT.

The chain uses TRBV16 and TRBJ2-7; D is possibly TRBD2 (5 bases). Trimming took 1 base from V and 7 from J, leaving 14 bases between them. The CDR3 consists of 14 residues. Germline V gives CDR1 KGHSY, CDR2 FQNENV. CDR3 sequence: CASSQWAGNGEQYF. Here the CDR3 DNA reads TGTGCCAGCAGCCAATGGGCCGGGAATGGGGAGCAGTACTTC.

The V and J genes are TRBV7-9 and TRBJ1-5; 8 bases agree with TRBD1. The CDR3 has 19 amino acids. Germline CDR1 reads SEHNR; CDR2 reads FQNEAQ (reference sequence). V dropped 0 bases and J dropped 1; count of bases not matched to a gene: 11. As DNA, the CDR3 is TGTGCCAGCAGCTTAGCGCCGGGCAGGGGGCGAAGGAGCAATCAGCCCCAGCATTTT. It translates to CASSLAPGRGRRSNQPQHF.

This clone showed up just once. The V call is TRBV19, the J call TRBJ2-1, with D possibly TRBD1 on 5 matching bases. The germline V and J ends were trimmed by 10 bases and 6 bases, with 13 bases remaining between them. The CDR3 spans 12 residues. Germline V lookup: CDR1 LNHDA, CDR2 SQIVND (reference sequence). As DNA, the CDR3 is TGTGCCACCAGGGCTGGGCTCAATGAGCAGTTCTTC. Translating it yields CATRAGLNEQFF.

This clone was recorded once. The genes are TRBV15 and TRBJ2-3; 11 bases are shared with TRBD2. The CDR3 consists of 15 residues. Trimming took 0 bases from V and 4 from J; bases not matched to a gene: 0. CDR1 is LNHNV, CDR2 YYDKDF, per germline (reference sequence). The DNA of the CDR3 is TGTGCCACCAGCAGAGATAGCGGGGGGGCAGATACGCAGTATTTT. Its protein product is CATSRDSGGADTQYF.

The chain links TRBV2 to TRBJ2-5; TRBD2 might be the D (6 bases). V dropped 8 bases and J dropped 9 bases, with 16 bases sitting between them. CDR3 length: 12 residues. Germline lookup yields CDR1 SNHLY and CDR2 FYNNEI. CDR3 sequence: CASAQDWGAQYF. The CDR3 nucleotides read TGTGCCAGCGCACAGGACTGGGGGGCCCAGTACTTC.

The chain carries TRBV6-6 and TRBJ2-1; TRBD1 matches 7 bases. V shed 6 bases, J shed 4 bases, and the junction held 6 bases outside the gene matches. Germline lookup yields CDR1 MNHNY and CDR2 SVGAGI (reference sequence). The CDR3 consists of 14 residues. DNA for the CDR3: TGTGCCAGCAGGTCCGGGACAGAATACAATGAGCAGTTCTTC. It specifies CASRSGTEYNEQFF.

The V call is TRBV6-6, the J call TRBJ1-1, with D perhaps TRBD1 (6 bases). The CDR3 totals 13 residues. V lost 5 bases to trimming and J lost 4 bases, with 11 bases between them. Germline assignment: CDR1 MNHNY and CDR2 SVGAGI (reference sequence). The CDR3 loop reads CASSPARGTEAFF. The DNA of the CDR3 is TGTGCCAGCAGTCCCGCCAGGGGCACTGAAGCTTTCTTT.

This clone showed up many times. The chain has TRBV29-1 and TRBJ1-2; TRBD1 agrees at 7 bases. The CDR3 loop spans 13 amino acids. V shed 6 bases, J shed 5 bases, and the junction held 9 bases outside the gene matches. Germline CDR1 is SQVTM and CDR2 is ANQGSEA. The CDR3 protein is CSVGDSFSYGYTF. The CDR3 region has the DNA TGCAGCGTCGGGGACAGTTTTTCATATGGCTACACCTTC.

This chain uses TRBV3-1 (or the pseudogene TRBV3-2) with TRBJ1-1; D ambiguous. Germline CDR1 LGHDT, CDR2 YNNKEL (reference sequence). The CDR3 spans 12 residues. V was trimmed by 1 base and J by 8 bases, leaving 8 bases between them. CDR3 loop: CASSQGSREAFF. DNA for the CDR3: TGTGCCAGCAGCCAAGGATCGAGGGAAGCTTTCTTT.

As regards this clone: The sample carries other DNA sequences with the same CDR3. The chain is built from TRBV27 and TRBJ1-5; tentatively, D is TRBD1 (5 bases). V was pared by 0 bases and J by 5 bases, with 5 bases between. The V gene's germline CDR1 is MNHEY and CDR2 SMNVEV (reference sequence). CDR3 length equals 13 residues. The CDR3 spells CASSLSGDQPQHF. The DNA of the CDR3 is TGTGCCAGCAGTTTATCAGGGGATCAGCCCCAGCATTTT.

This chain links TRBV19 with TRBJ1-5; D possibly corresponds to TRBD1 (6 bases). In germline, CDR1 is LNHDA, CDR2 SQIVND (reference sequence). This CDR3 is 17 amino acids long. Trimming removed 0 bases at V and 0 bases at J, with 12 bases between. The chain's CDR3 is CASSIDTQGYSNQPQHF. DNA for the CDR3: TGTGCCAGTAGTATAGACACTCAGGGGTATAGCAATCAGCCCCAGCATTTT.

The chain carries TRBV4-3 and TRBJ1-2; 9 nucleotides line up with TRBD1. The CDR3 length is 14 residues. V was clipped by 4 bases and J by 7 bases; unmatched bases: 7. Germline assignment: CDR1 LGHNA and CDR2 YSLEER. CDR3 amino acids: CASSPGQGPFGYTF. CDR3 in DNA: TGCGCCAGCAGCCCCGGACAGGGGCCCTTTGGCTACACCTTC.